Listed here are 10 T cell receptor beta chains from one sample, sequenced in a study of siplizumab effects on memory and regulatory T cells. Method: immunoSEQ multiplex PCR; TCRdb's copy keeps in-frame clones and lacks some. The data show 100,000 or so clones, about 92% seen once. The sequencing sample was made of CD4+ T cells sorted from blood. The receptors were sampled from a human donor in good health.

This rearrangement joins TRBV9 to TRBJ2-3; the D is unclear. V was pared by 0 bases and J by 8 bases, with 10 bases between. CDR1 and CDR2 (germline): SGDLS, YYNGEE. The CDR3 length is 13 residues. The CDR3 nucleotides read TGTGCCAGCAGCGTAGAGTCTTCCGGTACGCAGTATTTT. Translated: CASSVESSGTQYF.

The gene calls are TRBV5-6 and TRBJ1-1; 7 bases match TRBD1. There are 14 residues in the CDR3. J gave up 3 bases and V 3 bases, and 5 bases lay outside the gene matches. The germline gives CDR1 SGHDT, CDR2 YYEEEE. The CDR3, as DNA: TGTGCCAGCAGCTACACAGGGGACGACACTGAAGCTTTCTTT. Translating it yields CASSYTGDDTEAFF.

V and J are TRBV5-1 and TRBJ1-2, with D maybe TRBD1 (5 bases). The germline V gene encodes CDR1 SGHRS and CDR2 YFSETQ. The ends were cut back, 4 bases at V and 1 base at J, with 14 bases in the middle. The CDR3 runs 15 residues. CDR3 coding DNA: TGCGCCAGCAGCCCGGGACTTTTCGTTAACTATGGCTACACCTTC. It codes for CASSPGLFVNYGYTF.

The V and J genes are TRBV6-5 and TRBJ1-2; 7 bases agree with TRBD1. V lost 5 bases to trimming and J lost 8 bases; unmatched junction nucleotides: 5. The CDR3 has 12 residues. From germline, CDR1 is MNHEY and CDR2 SVGAGI. CDR3 nucleotide sequence: TGTGCCAGCAGTCAGACAGGGAACGGCTACACCTTC. Its translation: CASSQTGNGYTF.

The V gene is TRBV9, the J gene TRBJ2-1; 8 nucleotides line up with TRBD2. Germline values: CDR1 SGDLS, CDR2 YYNGEE. CDR3 length: 16 residues. Trimming cost V 0 bases and J 2 bases; bases outside gene matches: 4. Here the CDR3 reads CASSVGPGLAYNEQFF. As DNA, the CDR3 is TGTGCCAGCAGCGTAGGGCCGGGACTAGCCTACAATGAGCAGTTCTTC.

The chain has TRBV7-8 and TRBJ1-5; D unresolved. CDR1 and CDR2 (germline): SGHVS, FQNEAQ. Deletions cut 1 base from V and 0 bases from J, with 7 bases between. This CDR3 has 15 amino acids. The CDR3 DNA sequence: TGTGCCAGCAGCTTAGATCGAACTAGCAATCAGCCCCAGCATTTT. Its protein product is CASSLDRTSNQPQHF.

The rearrangement joins TRBV5-1 to TRBJ1-3, with D tentatively TRBD1 (6 bases). V was clipped by 4 bases and J by 0 bases, with 14 bases between them. Germline CDR1 is SGHRS and CDR2 is YFSETQ. The CDR3 length is 16 residues. Written as DNA, the CDR3 is TGCGCCAGCAGCCCGATGACAGGCGACTCTGGAAACACCATATATTTT. Its protein is CASSPMTGDSGNTIYF.

This chain links TRBV12-5 with TRBJ1-3; perhaps TRBD1 as D (6 bases). In germline, CDR1 is LGHNT, CDR2 FRNRAP. The V end lost 7 bases, the J end lost 3 bases, and 10 bases lay between the germline ends. The CDR3 is 13 amino acids. CDR3 nucleotide sequence: TGTGCTAGTGCGTTAGGGGGTGGAAACACCATATATTTT. Protein sequence: CASALGGGNTIYF.

This chain uses TRBV28 with TRBJ1-1; tentatively, D is TRBD1 (6 bases). The CDR3 length is 16 residues. CDR1 is MDHEN and CDR2 is SYDVKM in the germline V gene. The V end was cut by 7 bases, the J end by 4 bases, with 22 bases between. CDR3 DNA: TGTGCCAGCACCCCCTCCTTAGGGGGAAGGAGCACTGAAGCTTTCTTT. Translating gives CASTPSLGGRSTEAFF.

V and J are TRBV28 and TRBJ1-2; TRBD1 might be the D (6 bases). The CDR3 is 14 residues long. The V gene's germline CDR1 is MDHEN and CDR2 SYDVKM. The ends were cut back, 6 bases at V and 7 bases at J, with 18 bases in the middle. The chain's CDR3 is CASRTRGAGGGYTF. Here the CDR3 DNA reads TGTGCCAGCAGGACCCGGGGGGCTGGCGGTGGCTACACCTTC.